The clone carrying this T cell receptor beta chain was seen at least ten times. The data are from a study of T cells in Graves' hyperthyroidism and ophthalmopathy. Patients were excluded for uncontrolled infection, other autoimmune disease, pregnancy or lactation. PBMCs came from 10 ml fresh peripheral blood. From RNA transcripts, TCR beta CDR3 regions were amplified. During a first-round RT-PCR of the TCR CDR3, the HTBI primer set was used. Via MiXCR, TCRdb re-called the multiplex PCR reads, giving one row per CDR3 protein. The sample includes roughly 740,000 distinct CDR3 sequences, around 15% of them seen just once. Sample: blood. This TCR was sampled from a man aged 18 to 30 with Graves' hyperthyroidism.

The CDR3 DNA reads TGTGCCAGCTCACCTAAAGCCCGGGACTCGATGCATGAGCAGTTCTTC. It is translated as CASSPKARDSMHEQFF. V usage is TRBV18 and J usage is TRBJ2-1; weak D call: TRBD2 (6 bases). CDR1 and CDR2 (germline): KGHSH, LQKENI. Trimming pared 3 bases from V and 8 bases from J, leaving 20 bases between. This CDR3 is 16 amino acids long.